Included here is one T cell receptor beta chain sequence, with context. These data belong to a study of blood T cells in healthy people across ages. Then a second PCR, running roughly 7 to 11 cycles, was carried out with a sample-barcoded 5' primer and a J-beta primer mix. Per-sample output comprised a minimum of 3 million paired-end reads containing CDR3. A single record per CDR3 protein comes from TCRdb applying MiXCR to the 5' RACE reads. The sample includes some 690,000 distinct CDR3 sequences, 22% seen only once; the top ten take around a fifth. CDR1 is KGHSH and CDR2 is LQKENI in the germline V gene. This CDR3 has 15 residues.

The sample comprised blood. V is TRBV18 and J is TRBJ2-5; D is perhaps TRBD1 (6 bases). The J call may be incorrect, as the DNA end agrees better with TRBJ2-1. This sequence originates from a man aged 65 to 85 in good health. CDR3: CASSPPRQVFNEQFF. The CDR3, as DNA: TGTGCCAGCTCACCACCGAGACAGGTATTCAATGAGCAGTTCTTC.